This record covers a single TCR beta chain. The data were taken from a study of technical replicates of blood from a few donors. TCRdb's copy holds only in-frame clones and misses some; the assay was immunoSEQ multiplex PCR. This sample has approximately 82,000 clones, with roughly 95% found just once. J lost 4 bases, V lost 8 bases, and 8 bases had no gene match. There are 14 residues in the CDR3. The germline CDR1 and CDR2 sequences are SNHLY and FYNNEI. Sample: T cells isolated from PBMCs. J is TRBJ2-3 and V is TRBV2, with 8 bases identical to TRBD2. The TCR sequence derives from a human donor in good health. CDR3 nucleotides: TGTGCCAGCTCCAGCGGGAGAGGGCCAGATACGCAGTATTTT. Translation gives CASSSGRGPDTQYF.